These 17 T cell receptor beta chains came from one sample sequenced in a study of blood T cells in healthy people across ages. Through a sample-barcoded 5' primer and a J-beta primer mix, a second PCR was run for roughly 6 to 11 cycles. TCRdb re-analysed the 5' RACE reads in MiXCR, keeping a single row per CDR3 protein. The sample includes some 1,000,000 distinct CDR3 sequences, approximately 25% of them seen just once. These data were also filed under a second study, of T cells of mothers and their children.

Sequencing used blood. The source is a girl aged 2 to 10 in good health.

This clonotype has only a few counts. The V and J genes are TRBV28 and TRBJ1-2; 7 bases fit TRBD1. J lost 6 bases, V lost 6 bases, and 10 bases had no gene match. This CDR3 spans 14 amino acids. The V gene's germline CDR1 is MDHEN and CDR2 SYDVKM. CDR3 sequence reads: CASRLPSGGNGYTF. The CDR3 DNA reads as TGTGCCAGCAGACTACCCTCAGGGGGGAATGGCTACACCTTC.

CDR3: CASSTLPGLTDTQYF. The CDR3 region has the DNA TGTGCCAGCAGCACCTTACCAGGGTTGACAGATACGCAGTATTTT. The gene calls are TRBV9 and TRBJ2-3; D might be TRBD1 (5 bases). Deletions cut 4 bases from V and 3 bases from J, with 15 bases between. Per germline, CDR1 SGDLS and CDR2 YYNGEE. CDR3 length: 15 residues.

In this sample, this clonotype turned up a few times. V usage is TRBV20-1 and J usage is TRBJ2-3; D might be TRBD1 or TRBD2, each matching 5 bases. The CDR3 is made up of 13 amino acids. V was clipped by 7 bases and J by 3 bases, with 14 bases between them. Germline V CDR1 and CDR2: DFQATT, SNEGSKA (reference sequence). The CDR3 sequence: CSVNGGRTDTQYF. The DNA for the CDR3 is TGCAGTGTTAATGGGGGAAGGACAGATACGCAGTATTTT.

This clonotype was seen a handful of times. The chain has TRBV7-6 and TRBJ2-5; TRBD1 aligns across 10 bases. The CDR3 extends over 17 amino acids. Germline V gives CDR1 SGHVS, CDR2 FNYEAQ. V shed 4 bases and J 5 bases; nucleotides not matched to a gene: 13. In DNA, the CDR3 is TGTGCCAGCAGCTCAACCGGGACAGGGGCTCCCCGGGAGACCCAGTACTTC. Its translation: CASSSTGTGAPRETQYF. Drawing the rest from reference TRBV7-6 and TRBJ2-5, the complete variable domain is GAGVSQSPRYKVTKRGQDVALRCDPISGHVSLYWYRQALGQGPEFLTYFNYEAQQDKSGLPNDRFSAERPEGSISTLTIQRTEQRDSAMYRCASSSTGTGAPRETQYFGPGTRLLVL.

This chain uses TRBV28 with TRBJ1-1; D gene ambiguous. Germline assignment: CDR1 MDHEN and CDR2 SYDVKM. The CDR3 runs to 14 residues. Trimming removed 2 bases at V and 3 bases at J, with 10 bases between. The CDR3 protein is CASSLGVTHTEAFF. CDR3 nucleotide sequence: TGTGCCAGCAGTTTAGGGGTCACCCACACTGAAGCTTTCTTT.

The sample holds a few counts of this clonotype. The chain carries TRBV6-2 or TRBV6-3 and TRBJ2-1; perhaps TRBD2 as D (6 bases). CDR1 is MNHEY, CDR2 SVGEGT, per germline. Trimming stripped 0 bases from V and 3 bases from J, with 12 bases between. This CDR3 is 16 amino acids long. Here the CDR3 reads CASSYSASVFYNEQFF. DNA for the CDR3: TGTGCCAGCAGTTACTCGGCTAGCGTCTTCTACAATGAGCAGTTCTTC.

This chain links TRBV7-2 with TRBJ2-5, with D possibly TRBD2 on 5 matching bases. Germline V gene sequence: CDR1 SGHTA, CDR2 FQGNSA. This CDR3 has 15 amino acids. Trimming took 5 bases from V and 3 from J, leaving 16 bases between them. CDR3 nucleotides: TGTGCCAGCAGCCCGGGGAGCGGATGGGAAGAGACCCAGTACTTC. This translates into CASSPGSGWEETQYF.

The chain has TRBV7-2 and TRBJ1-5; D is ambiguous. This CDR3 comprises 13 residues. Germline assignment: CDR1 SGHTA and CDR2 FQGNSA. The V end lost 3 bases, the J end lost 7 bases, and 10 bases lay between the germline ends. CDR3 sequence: CASSLTWEQPQHF. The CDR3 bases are TGTGCCAGCAGCTTGACGTGGGAACAGCCCCAGCATTTT.

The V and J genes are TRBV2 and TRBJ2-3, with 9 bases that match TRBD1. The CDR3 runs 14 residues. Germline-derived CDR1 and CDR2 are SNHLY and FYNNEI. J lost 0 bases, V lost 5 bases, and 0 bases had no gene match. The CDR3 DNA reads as TGTGCCAGCAGTACAGGGGGCAGCACAGATACGCAGTATTTT. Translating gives CASSTGGSTDTQYF.

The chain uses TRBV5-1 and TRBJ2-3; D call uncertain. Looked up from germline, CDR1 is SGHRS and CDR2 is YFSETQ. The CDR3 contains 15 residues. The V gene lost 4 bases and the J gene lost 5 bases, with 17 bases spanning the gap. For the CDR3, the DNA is TGCGCCAGCAGCAAAGTAGCAGACACTCAAGATACGCAGTATTTT. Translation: CASSKVADTQDTQYF.

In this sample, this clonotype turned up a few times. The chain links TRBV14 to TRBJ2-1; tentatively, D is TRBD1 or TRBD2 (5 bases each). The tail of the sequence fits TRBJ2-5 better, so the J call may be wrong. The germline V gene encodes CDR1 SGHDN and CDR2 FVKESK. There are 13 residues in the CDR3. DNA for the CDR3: TGTGCCAGCAGCCAACGAGGGGCCGAGACCCAGTACTTC. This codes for CASSQRGAETQYF.

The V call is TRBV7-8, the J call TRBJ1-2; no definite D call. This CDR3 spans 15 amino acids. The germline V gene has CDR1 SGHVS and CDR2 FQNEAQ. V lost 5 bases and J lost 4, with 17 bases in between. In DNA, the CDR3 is TGTGCCAGCAGCCCATTTGGGAAACAGAGCTATGGCTACACCTTC. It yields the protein CASSPFGKQSYGYTF.

As DNA, the CDR3 is TGCGCCAGCAGCCAAGGACTGGTTAATTCACCCCTCCACTTT. Translation: CASSQGLVNSPLHF. The chain couples TRBV4-1 to TRBJ1-6; unclear D gene. Trimming cost V 1 base and J 6 bases, with 7 bases left between them. Germline lookup yields CDR1 MGHRA and CDR2 YSYEKL. The CDR3 runs 14 residues.

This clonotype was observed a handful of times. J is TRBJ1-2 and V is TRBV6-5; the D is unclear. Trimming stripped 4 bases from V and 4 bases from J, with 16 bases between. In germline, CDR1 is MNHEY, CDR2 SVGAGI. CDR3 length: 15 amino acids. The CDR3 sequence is CASSSPVRGPYGYTF. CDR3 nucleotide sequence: TGTGCCAGCAGTTCCCCCGTGCGCGGGCCCTATGGCTACACCTTC.

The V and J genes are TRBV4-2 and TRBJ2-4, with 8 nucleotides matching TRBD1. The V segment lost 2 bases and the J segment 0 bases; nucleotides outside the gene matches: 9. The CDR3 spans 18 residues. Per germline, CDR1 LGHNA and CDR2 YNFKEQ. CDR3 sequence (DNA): TGTGCCAGCAGCCAACCCAGGGGGCTGGACCTAGCCAAAAACATTCAGTACTTC. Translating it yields CASSQPRGLDLAKNIQYF.

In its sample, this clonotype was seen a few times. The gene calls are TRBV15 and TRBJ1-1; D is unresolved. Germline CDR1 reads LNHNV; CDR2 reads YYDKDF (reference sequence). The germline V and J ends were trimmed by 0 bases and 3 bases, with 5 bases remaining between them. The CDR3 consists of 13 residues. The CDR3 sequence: CATSRDTDTEAFF. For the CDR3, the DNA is TGTGCCACCAGCAGAGACACTGACACTGAAGCTTTCTTT.

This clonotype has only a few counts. CDR3 DNA sequence: TGTGCCAGCAGGTCCGCTGAGCAGTTCTTC. Translated: CASRSAEQFF. The chain employs TRBV7-9 and TRBJ2-1; D is ambiguous. Germline V CDR1 and CDR2: SEHNR, FQNEAQ (reference sequence). CDR3 size: 10 residues. Trimming cost V 6 bases and J 9 bases, with 6 bases left between them.